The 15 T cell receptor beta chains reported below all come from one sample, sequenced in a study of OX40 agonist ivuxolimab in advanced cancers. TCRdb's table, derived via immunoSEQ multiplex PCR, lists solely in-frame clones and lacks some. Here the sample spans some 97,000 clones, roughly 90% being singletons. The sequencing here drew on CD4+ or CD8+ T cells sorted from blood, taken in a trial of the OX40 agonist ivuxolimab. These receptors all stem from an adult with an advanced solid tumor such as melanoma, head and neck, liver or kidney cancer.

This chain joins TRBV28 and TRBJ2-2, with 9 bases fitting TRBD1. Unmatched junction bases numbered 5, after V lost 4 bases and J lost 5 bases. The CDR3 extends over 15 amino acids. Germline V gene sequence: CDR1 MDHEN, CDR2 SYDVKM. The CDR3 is CASSSPGTGTGELFF. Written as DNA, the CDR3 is TGTGCCAGCAGTTCCCCCGGGACAGGGACCGGGGAGCTGTTTTTT.

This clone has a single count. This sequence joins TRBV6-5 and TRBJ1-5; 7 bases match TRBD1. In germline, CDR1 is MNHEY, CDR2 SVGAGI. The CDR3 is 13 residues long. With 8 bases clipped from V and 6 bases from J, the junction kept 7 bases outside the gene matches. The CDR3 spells CASRGQGGQPQHF. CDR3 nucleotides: TGTGCCAGCCGGGGCCAGGGGGGTCAGCCCCAGCATTTT.

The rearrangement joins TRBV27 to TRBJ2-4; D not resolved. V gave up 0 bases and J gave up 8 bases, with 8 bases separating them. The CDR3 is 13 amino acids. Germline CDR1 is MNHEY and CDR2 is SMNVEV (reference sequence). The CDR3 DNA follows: TGTGCCAGCAGTTTATCGGTGACGCACATTCAGTACTTC. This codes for CASSLSVTHIQYF.

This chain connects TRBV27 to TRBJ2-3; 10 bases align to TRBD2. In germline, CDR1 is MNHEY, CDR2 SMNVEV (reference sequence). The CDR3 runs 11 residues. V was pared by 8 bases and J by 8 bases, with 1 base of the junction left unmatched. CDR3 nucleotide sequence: TGTGCCAGCGCTAGCGGGAGTACGCAGTATTTT. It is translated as CASASGSTQYF.

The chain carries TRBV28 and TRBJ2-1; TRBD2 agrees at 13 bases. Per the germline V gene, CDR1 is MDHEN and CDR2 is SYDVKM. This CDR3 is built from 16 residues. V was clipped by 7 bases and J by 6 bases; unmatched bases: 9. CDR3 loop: CASIPRGLAGFNEQFF. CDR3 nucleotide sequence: TGTGCCAGCATCCCAAGGGGACTAGCGGGGTTCAATGAGCAGTTCTTC. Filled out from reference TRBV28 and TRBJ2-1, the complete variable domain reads DVKVTQSSRYLVKRTGEKVFLECVQDMDHENMFWYRQDPGLGLRLIYFSYDVKMKEKGDIPEGYSVSREKKERFSLILESASTNQTSMYLCASIPRGLAGFNEQFFGPGTRLTVL.

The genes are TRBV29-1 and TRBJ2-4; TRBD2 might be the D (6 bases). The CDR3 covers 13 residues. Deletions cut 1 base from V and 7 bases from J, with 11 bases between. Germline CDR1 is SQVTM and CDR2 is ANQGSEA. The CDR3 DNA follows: TGCAGCGTTGAAGGGACCCGGGGGAACATTCAGTACTTC. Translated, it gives CSVEGTRGNIQYF.

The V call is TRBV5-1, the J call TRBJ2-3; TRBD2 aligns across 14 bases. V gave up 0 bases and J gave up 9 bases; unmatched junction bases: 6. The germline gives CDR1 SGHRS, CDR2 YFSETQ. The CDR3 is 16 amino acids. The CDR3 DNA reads TGCGCCAGCAGCTTGGAAGGGACTAGCGGGAGTCTAACGCAGTATTTT. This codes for CASSLEGTSGSLTQYF.

CDR3 sequence: CASSLGPRVVEQYF. The CDR3 nucleotides are TGTGCCAGCAGCTTAGGCCCCAGGGTAGTCGAGCAGTACTTC. The rearrangement uses TRBV7-2 and TRBJ2-7; possible D gene TRBD1, 5 bases. Germline CDR1 SGHTA, CDR2 FQGNSA. The CDR3 is made up of 14 amino acids. V was cut by 1 base and J by 6 bases, with 13 bases left in between.

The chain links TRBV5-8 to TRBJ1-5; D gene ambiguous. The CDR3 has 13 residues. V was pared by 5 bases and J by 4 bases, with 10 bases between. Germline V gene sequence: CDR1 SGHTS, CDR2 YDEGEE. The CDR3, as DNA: TGTGCCAGCAGTTCCACTCGGAATCAGCCCCAGCATTTT. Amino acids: CASSSTRNQPQHF.

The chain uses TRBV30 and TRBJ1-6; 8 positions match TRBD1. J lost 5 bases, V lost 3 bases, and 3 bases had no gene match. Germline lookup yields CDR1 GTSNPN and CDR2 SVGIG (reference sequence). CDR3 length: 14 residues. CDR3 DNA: TGTGCCTGGAGCCACAGGGGGGATAATTCACCCCTCCACTTT. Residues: CAWSHRGDNSPLHF. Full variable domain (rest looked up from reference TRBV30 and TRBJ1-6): SQTIHQWPATLVQPVGSPLSLECTVEGTSNPNLYWYRQAAGRGLQLLFYSVGIGQISSEVPQNLSASRPQDRQFILSSKKLLLSDSGFYLCAWSHRGDNSPLHFGNGTRLTVT.

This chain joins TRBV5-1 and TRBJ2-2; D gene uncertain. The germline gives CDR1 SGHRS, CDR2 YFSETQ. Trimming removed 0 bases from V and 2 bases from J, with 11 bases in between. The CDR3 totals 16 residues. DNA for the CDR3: TGCGCCAGCAGCTTGGCCTCGGCGTCAAACACCGGGGAGCTGTTTTTT. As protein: CASSLASASNTGELFF.

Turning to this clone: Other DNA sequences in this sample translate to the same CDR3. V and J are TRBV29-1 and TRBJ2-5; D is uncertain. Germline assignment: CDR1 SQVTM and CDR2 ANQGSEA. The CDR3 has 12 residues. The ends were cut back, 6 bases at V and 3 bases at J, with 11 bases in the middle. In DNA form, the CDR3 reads TGCAGCGTATCATCTGGGGAAGAGACCCAGTACTTC. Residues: CSVSSGEETQYF.

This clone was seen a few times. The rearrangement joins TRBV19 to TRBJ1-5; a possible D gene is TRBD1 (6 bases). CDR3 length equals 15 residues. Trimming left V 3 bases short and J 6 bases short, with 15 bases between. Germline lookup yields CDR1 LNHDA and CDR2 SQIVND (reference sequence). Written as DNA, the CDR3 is TGTGCCAGTAGTATGCAGGGGAAGGTTCGTCAGCCCCAGCATTTT. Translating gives CASSMQGKVRQPQHF.

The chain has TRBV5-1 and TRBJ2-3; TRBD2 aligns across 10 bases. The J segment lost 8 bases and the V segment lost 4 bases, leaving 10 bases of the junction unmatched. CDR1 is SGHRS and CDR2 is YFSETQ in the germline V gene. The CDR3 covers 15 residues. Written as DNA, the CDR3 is TGCGCCAGCAGCACCCTAGCGGGGGAAAGCGGTACGCAGTATTTT. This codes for CASSTLAGESGTQYF.

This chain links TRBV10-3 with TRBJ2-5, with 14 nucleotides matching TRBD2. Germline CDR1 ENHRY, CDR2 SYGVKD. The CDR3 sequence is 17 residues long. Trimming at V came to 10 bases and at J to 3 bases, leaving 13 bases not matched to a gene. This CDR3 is CATQVGTSGSREETQYF. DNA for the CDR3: TGTGCCACCCAGGTAGGGACTAGCGGGAGTAGAGAAGAGACCCAGTACTTC.